This T cell receptor beta chain was sequenced in a study of blood T cells in healthy people across ages. Study results and limitations: Higher naive T cell percentage went strongly together with higher TCR beta diversity. Investigators treated diversity estimates from one million T cells as underestimates.

Comment on this clonotype: The antigen is not known.

Each sample gave at least 7 million isolated PBMCs. This CDR3 has 18 residues. Between the trimmed V and J ends, which lost 0 bases and 11 bases, there was a span of 29 bases. In germline, CDR1 is DFQATT, CDR2 SNEGSKA (reference sequence). Together with a sample-barcoded 5' primer, a J-beta primer mix was included in a second PCR lasting about 7 to 11 cycles. Per sample, CDR3-containing paired-end reads numbered at least 2.5 million. TCRdb recomputed calls from the 5' RACE reads with MiXCR, one row per CDR3 protein. Of around 600,000 distinct CDR3 sequences in the sample, roughly 43% were seen once. The sequenced material came from blood. The receptor comes from a man aged 80 or over in good health. V usage is TRBV20-1 and J usage is TRBJ1-5, with D maybe TRBD1 (6 bases). CDR3: CSARDQESGGAYQETQHF. DNA of the CDR3: TGCAGTGCTAGAGATCAGGAGAGCGGGGGGGCTTACCAAGAGACCCAGCATTTT.